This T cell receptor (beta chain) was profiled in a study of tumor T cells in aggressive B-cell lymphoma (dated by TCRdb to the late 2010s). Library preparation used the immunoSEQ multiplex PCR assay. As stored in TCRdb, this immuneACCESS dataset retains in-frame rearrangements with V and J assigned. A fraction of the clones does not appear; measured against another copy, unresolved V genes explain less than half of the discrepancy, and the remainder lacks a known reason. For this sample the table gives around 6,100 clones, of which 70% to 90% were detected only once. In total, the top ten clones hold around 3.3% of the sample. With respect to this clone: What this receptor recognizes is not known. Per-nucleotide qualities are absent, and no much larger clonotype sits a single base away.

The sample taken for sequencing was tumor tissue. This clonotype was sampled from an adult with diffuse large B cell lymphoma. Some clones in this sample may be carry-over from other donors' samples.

Read as DNA, the sequence is TGTGCCAGCAGCTTAGGGATGACGGGAGCGCAGTATTTT. This codes for CASSLGMTGAQYF. The chain is made from TRBV7-2 and TRBJ2-3, and the D gene may be TRBD2, 6 bases matching. V is clipped by 1 base and J by 10 bases, and the sequence between their germline boundaries is 12 bases long. CDR1 and CDR2, per the germline V gene, are SGHTA and FQGNSA. From the cysteine through the phenylalanine, the CDR3 covers 13 amino acids. Solely the CDR3 DNA is kept, with 39 bases framed from the first base.